A single sample gave rise to the 22 T cell receptor beta chains below, sequenced in a study of OX40 agonist ivuxolimab in advanced cancers. Here immunoSEQ multiplex PCR was the method, and the copy in TCRdb shows in-frame clones only, minus some. The sample has tens of thousands of clones, around 86% seen once. Sequencing used CD4+ or CD8+ T cells sorted from blood, obtained in a trial of the OX40 agonist ivuxolimab. These TCRs come from an adult with an advanced solid tumor such as melanoma, head and neck, liver or kidney cancer.

This clone showed up just once. The identical CDR3 is also encoded by other nucleotide sequences in the sample. CDR3 DNA: TGCGCCAGCAGCTTGGACGGGGGGCGGGGAAACACCATATATTTT. Protein sequence: CASSLDGGRGNTIYF. The chain couples TRBV5-1 to TRBJ1-3; perhaps TRBD1 as D (6 bases). Trimming left V 0 bases short and J 4 bases short, with 11 bases between. The length of the CDR3 is 15 residues. From germline, CDR1 is SGHRS and CDR2 YFSETQ.

The chain uses TRBV5-1 and TRBJ2-1; D gene uncertain. Deletions cut 4 bases from V and 4 bases from J, with 9 bases between. This CDR3 comprises 13 residues. CDR1 is SGHRS and CDR2 is YFSETQ in the germline V gene. In nucleotides, the CDR3 is TGCGCCAGCAGCCCAATAGGGTACAATGAGCAGTTCTTC. It specifies CASSPIGYNEQFF. Using reference TRBV5-1 and TRBJ2-1 for the parts outside the CDR3, the full variable domain is KAGVTQTPRYLIKTRGQQVTLSCSPISGHRSVSWYQQTPGQGLQFLFEYFSETQRNKGNFPGRFSGRQFSNSRSEMNVSTLELGDSALYLCASSPIGYNEQFFGPGTRLTVL.

The chain combines TRBV28 with TRBJ1-1; D is unclear. The CDR3 runs to 18 residues. Looked up from germline, CDR1 is MDHEN and CDR2 is SYDVKM. V was clipped by 2 bases and J by 4 bases, with 23 bases between them. The CDR3 loop reads CASSLPPSLRPGGTEAFF. As DNA, the CDR3 is TGTGCCAGCAGTTTACCTCCTTCCCTCAGACCGGGTGGCACTGAAGCTTTCTTT.

This chain joins TRBV2 and TRBJ1-5; D not certain. There are 14 residues in the CDR3. The V end lost 2 bases, the J end lost 4 bases, and 9 bases lay between the germline ends. Germline V gene sequence: CDR1 SNHLY, CDR2 FYNNEI. DNA of the CDR3: TGTGCCAGCAGTGAAAGAAGGGTTAATCAGCCCCAGCATTTT. Protein product: CASSERRVNQPQHF.

The gene calls are TRBV18 and TRBJ1-1; 7 bases are a match to TRBD1. Per the germline V gene, CDR1 is KGHSH and CDR2 is LQKENI. Trimming at V came to 2 bases and at J to 4 bases, leaving 7 bases not matched to a gene. The CDR3 consists of 15 residues. In nucleotides, the CDR3 is TGTGCCAGCTCACCAAATGACAGGGCCGGCACTGAAGCTTTCTTT. Its translation: CASSPNDRAGTEAFF.

This clone has more than one count but fewer than ten. The chain links TRBV10-3 to TRBJ1-1, with 7 bases lining up with TRBD1. Unmatched junction bases numbered 11, after V lost 3 bases and J lost 1 base. Germline CDR1 is ENHRY and CDR2 is SYGVKD. The CDR3 has 17 residues. This chain's CDR3 is CAISDHDRAMKNTEAFF. CDR3 sequence (DNA): TGTGCCATCAGTGATCACGACAGGGCCATGAAGAACACTGAAGCTTTCTTT.

This sequence joins TRBV9 and TRBJ1-2, with 7 bases lining up with TRBD1. CDR3 size: 15 residues. Germline lookup yields CDR1 SGDLS and CDR2 YYNGEE. Trimming removed 0 bases from V and 0 bases from J; junction bases left unmatched: 2. CDR3 sequence (DNA): TGTGCCAGCAGCGTAGGTGGGACAGCTAACTATGGCTACACCTTC. It is translated as CASSVGGTANYGYTF.

V usage is TRBV19 and J usage is TRBJ2-3; D possibly corresponds to TRBD1 (5 bases). The length of the CDR3 is 13 residues. Trimming left V 4 bases short and J 0 bases short, with 5 bases between. The germline V gene has CDR1 LNHDA and CDR2 SQIVND (reference sequence). CDR3: CASSRQSTDTQYF. The CDR3 DNA is TGTGCCAGTAGTAGACAGAGCACAGATACGCAGTATTTT.

In DNA, the CDR3 is TGTGCCAGCAGTGTGGGGGCCGGGGCCGGACCAGATACGCAGTATTTT. Translating it yields CASSVGAGAGPDTQYF. V usage is TRBV6-4 and J usage is TRBJ2-3, with a weak D call TRBD1 (6 bases). Looked up from germline, CDR1 is MRHNA and CDR2 is SNTAGT. CDR3 length: 16 residues. V gave up 4 bases and J gave up 4 bases, with 18 bases separating them.

This clone has a handful of counts. The chain couples TRBV4-3 to TRBJ2-7; TRBD1 agrees at 9 bases. This CDR3 spans 16 amino acids. The germline V gene has CDR1 LGHNA and CDR2 YSLEER. The ends lost 0 bases at V and 5 bases at J; junction bases unmatched: 8. For the CDR3, the DNA is TGCGCCAGCAGCCAAGAAATTGGACAGGGGCTCAACGAGCAGTACTTC. It yields the protein CASSQEIGQGLNEQYF.

The chain is built from TRBV7-9 and TRBJ2-1, with D unclear. The V and J ends lost 2 bases and 0 bases respectively, with 5 bases between them. Germline V gene lookup returns CDR1 SEHNR and CDR2 FQNEAQ (reference sequence). The length of the CDR3 is 14 residues. The CDR3 DNA follows: TGTGCCAGCAGCTTAACCAGCTCCTACAATGAGCAGTTCTTC. This codes for CASSLTSSYNEQFF.

The chain links TRBV9 to TRBJ2-5; 12 positions agree with TRBD2. This CDR3 is 17 amino acids long. V shed 4 bases, J shed 1 base, and the junction held 8 bases outside the gene matches. The germline V gene has CDR1 SGDLS and CDR2 YYNGEE. The CDR3 reads CASSPPGLAGIQETQYF. For the CDR3, the DNA is TGTGCCAGCAGCCCTCCGGGACTAGCGGGCATCCAAGAGACCCAGTACTTC.

The chain joins TRBV9 to TRBJ2-7; D gene uncertain. This CDR3 has 15 amino acids. Trimming shortened V by 4 bases and J by 3 bases, and 17 bases separated the two germline ends. Germline-derived CDR1 and CDR2 are SGDLS and YYNGEE. CDR3 in amino acids: CASSTRSSVLYEQYF. The CDR3 nucleotides read TGTGCCAGCAGCACCCGTAGCTCAGTTCTCTACGAGCAGTACTTC.

The chain uses TRBV7-9 and TRBJ2-7, with D possibly TRBD1 on 6 matching bases. Germline assignment: CDR1 SEHNR and CDR2 FQNEAQ (reference sequence). The V gene lost 1 base and the J gene lost 3 bases, with 13 bases spanning the gap. The CDR3 contains 15 residues. DNA for the CDR3: TGTGCCAGCAGCTTAGGGCAGGGGAATTACTACGAGCAGTACTTC. It specifies CASSLGQGNYYEQYF.

This clone was found once. This chain connects TRBV2 to TRBJ2-1, with 9 positions matching TRBD2. The CDR3 consists of 16 residues. Germline V lookup: CDR1 SNHLY, CDR2 FYNNEI. Trimming removed 4 bases from V and 6 bases from J; junction bases left unmatched: 10. The CDR3 protein is CASSVVLGGRVNEQFF. DNA for the CDR3: TGTGCCAGCAGTGTTGTACTGGGCGGGAGGGTCAATGAGCAGTTCTTC.

The chain has TRBV29-1 and TRBJ2-5; TRBD1 aligns across 9 bases. The CDR3 covers 14 residues. Germline V gene data show CDR1 as SQVTM and CDR2 as ANQGSEA. With 5 bases clipped from V and 1 base from J, the junction kept 5 bases outside the gene matches. CDR3 loop: CSVTDRGSQETQYF. As DNA, the CDR3 is TGCAGCGTTACAGACAGGGGGTCCCAAGAGACCCAGTACTTC.

The chain recombines TRBV7-8 with TRBJ1-3, with D unclear. CDR3 length equals 15 residues. Germline V CDR1 and CDR2: SGHVS, FQNEAQ. Trimming left V 1 base short and J 4 bases short, with 11 bases between. CDR3 in DNA: TGTGCCAGCAGCTTAGGCGGCCAAAGGGGAAACACCATATATTTT. It encodes CASSLGGQRGNTIYF.

This chain uses TRBV19 with TRBJ2-1; TRBD2 agrees at 14 bases. The germline V gene has CDR1 LNHDA and CDR2 SQIVND (reference sequence). V gave up 3 bases and J gave up 13 bases; unmatched junction bases: 8. CDR3 size: 15 residues. CDR3 amino acids: CASSMGLAGDVRQFF. CDR3 DNA: TGTGCCAGTAGTATGGGACTAGCGGGGGACGTGCGACAGTTCTTC.

V and J are TRBV4-1 and TRBJ2-7; D perhaps matches TRBD1 (5 bases). Trimming left V 3 bases short and J 8 bases short, with 11 bases between. This CDR3 spans 12 amino acids. Germline V gene data show CDR1 as MGHRA and CDR2 as YSYEKL. This CDR3 reads CASSQVQGQQYF. Here the CDR3 DNA reads TGCGCCAGCAGCCAGGTCCAGGGTCAGCAGTACTTC.

The chain employs TRBV6-6 and TRBJ1-2; D is perhaps TRBD1 (6 bases). Trimming left V 6 bases short and J 0 bases short, with 14 bases between. CDR3 length: 15 residues. Germline CDR1 is MNHNY and CDR2 is SVGAGI (reference sequence). CDR3 coding DNA: TGTGCCAGCAGGCAAATTGACAGGTCTAACTATGGCTACACCTTC. Amino acids: CASRQIDRSNYGYTF.

The chain combines TRBV5-6 with TRBJ2-5; TRBD2 aligns across 9 bases. The CDR3 sequence is 16 residues long. The germline V gene encodes CDR1 SGHDT and CDR2 YYEEEE. Trimming at V came to 3 bases and at J to 2 bases, leaving 8 bases not matched to a gene. CDR3 sequence reads: CASSSGTSGLQETQYF. The CDR3 DNA follows: TGTGCCAGCAGCTCCGGTACTAGCGGGTTACAAGAGACCCAGTACTTC.

The chain has TRBV7-2 and TRBJ2-5; no clear D gene. Trimming took off 2 bases at V and 2 bases at J, with 6 bases between the two ends. The germline V gene encodes CDR1 SGHTA and CDR2 FQGNSA. CDR3 length equals 13 residues. As DNA, the CDR3 is TGTGCCAGCAGCTTACCAGGTCAAGAGACCCAGTACTTC. It yields the protein CASSLPGQETQYF.